Listed below are T cell receptor beta chains from one sample, sequenced in a study of cytomegalovirus exposure and HLA in healthy donors. Sequenced by immunoSEQ multiplex PCR; TCRdb stores in-frame clones only, minus some. The sample's table shows roughly 100,000 clones. The sequenced sample was PBMCs. The receptors derive from a man aged 45-60 years in good health and CMV-seronegative. Each CDR3 is given with its conserved first and last residue. The D gene is left open where the match is weak.

TRBJ1-6,15,TRBV7-2,-,TGTGCCAGCAGCTTAGGCCATGAGCGAAATTCACCCCTCCACTTT,CASSLGHERNSPLHF
TRBJ1-3,15,TRBV18,-,TGTGCCAGCTCACCACCGTCCGTTGCTGGAAACACCATATATTTT,CASSPPSVAGNTIYF
TRBJ2-7,15,TRBV7-2,-,TGTGCCAGCAGCCCTAGGGGGGGTACACCCTACGAGCAGTACTTC,CASSPRGGTPYEQYF
TRBJ2-7,16,TRBV7-2,-,TGTGCCAGCAGCTTGGTGGGCTCCTCTCTCAGAAACGAGCAGTACTTC,CASSLVGSSLRNEQYF
TRBJ2-5,19,TRBV5-4,TRBD2,TGTGCCAGCAGTGGAACCGGGACTAGCGGGGGAGGGACCAAAGAGACCCAGTACTTC,CASSGTGTSGGGTKETQYF
TRBJ1-1,13,TRBV19,TRBD1,TGTGCCAGTTACGACAGGGTGTTCACTGAAGCTTTCTTT,CASYDRVFTEAFF
TRBJ2-1,15,TRBV29-1,TRBD2,TGCAGCGTTCCGGGACTAGCGGGGGGATACAATGAGCAGTTCTTC,CSVPGLAGGYNEQFF
TRBJ1-1,15,TRBV4-1,-,TGCGCCAGCAGCCAAGATCCAGGAAAGAACACTGAAGCTTTCTTT,CASSQDPGKNTEAFF
TRBJ1-1,13,TRBV6-5,-,TGTGCCAGCAAAGGGGGTTGGAACACTGAAGCTTTCTTT,CASKGGWNTEAFF
TRBJ1-1,13,TRBV9,-,TGTGCCAGCAGCGTCCAGATAGGGACAGAAGCTTTCTTT,CASSVQIGTEAFF
TRBJ2-1,13,TRBV11-3,-,TGTGCCAGCAGCTTACAAGCGTACAATGAGCAGTTCTTC,CASSLQAYNEQFF
TRBJ2-7,16,TRBV5-5,TRBD1,TGTGCCAGCAGCTCTCCTGGGACAGGGGGCCCCTACGAGCAGTACTTC,CASSSPGTGGPYEQYF
TRBJ2-7,14,TRBV29-1,TRBD1,TGCAGCGTTGGTGGTGACAGGGTCTCCAACGAGCAGTACTTC,CSVGGDRVSNEQYF
TRBJ2-1,15,TRBV9,-,TGTGCCAGCAGCACCCGGGACTTCTCCTACAATGAGCAGTTCTTC,CASSTRDFSYNEQFF
TRBJ2-5,16,TRBV18,-,TGTGCCAGCTCACCACTCGTATCACAGTCCCAAGAGACCCAGTACTTC,CASSPLVSQSQETQYF
TRBJ2-7,14,TRBV2,-,TGTGCCATGGTCTACAGGCTTACCTCCTACGAGCAGTACTTC,CAMVYRLTSYEQYF
TRBJ2-5,13,TRBV29-1,-,TGCAGCGTTGAGGAGCAGGGAGGAGAGACCCAGTACTTC,CSVEEQGGETQYF
TRBJ2-7,14,TRBV6-5,TRBD1,TGTGCCAGCAGTCGACAGGGGGCTAGATACGAGCAGTACTTC,CASSRQGARYEQYF
TRBJ2-7,15,TRBV6-6,TRBD2,TGTGCCAGCACCCGCCCAACGGGGGGGACCTACGAGCAGTACTTC,CASTRPTGGTYEQYF
TRBJ1-5,15,TRBV15,-,TGTGCCACCAGCAGAGGGTGGGGGGTCGGCGGGACCCAGCATTTT,CATSRGWGVGGTQHF
TRBJ2-2,15,TRBV5-1,TRBD2,TGCGCCAGCAGCTTCGGACTAGCGGGAGCCGGGGAGCTGTTTTTT,CASSFGLAGAGELFF
TRBJ1-6,14,TRBV19,-,TGTGCCAGTACCCTCGGGAATGCGGGTTCACCCCTCCACTTT,CASTLGNAGSPLHF
TRBJ1-1,13,TRBV2,-,TGTGCCAGCTTCAACTCCCGTAACACTGAAGCTTTCTTT,CASFNSRNTEAFF
TRBJ2-5,16,TRBV5-1,TRBD2,TGCGCCAGCAGCATGGGACTAGCGGGGGACCAAGAGACCCAGTACTTC,CASSMGLAGDQETQYF
TRBJ1-5,16,TRBV28,-,TGTGCCAGCAGCGGGTGGGGGCAGGGAATCAATCAGCCCCAGCATTTT,CASSGWGQGINQPQHF
TRBJ1-1,11,TRBV30,-,TGTGCCTGGAGTGCCACGGGGGTGGCTTTCTTT,CAWSATGVAFF
TRBJ2-3,14,TRBV5-8,-,TGTGCCAGCAGCTTGAGGGGGATGACAGATACGCAGTATTTT,CASSLRGMTDTQYF
TRBJ2-4,13,TRBV7-9,-,TGTGCCAGCAGCCCCCTTGAGGCCAACATTCAGTACTTC,CASSPLEANIQYF
TRBJ1-5,16,TRBV25-1,TRBD1,TGTGCCAGCAGTGCAGACGATGGGACAGGGTATCAGCCCCAGCATTTT,CASSADDGTGYQPQHF
TRBJ2-1,14,TRBV11-2,-,TGTGCCAGCAGCTTAGGTAGTAGCTACAATGAGCAGTTCTTC,CASSLGSSYNEQFF
TRBJ2-7,12,TRBV29-1,-,TGCAGCGTTGAAGGGACAGACTACGAGCAGTACTTC,CSVEGTDYEQYF
TRBJ1-2,15,TRBV30,-,TGTGCCTGGAGTGTACTTGGAGTTGCCTTTGGAGGCTACACCTTC,CAWSVLGVAFGGYTF
TRBJ1-2,15,TRBV19,-,TGTGCCAGTAGTATAGGGAGTCCGGTCATCTATGGCTACACCTTC,CASSIGSPVIYGYTF
TRBJ1-2,14,TRBV7-2,-,TGTGCCAGCACCCCAGGTTCAGGGCAGGGTGGCTACACCTTC,CASTPGSGQGGYTF
TRBJ1-1,14,TRBV10-2,TRBD1,TGCGCCAGCAAGAAACCTCAGGGGGCAAGTGAAGCTTTCTTT,CASKKPQGASEAFF
TRBJ2-1,14,TRBV7-9,TRBD1,TGTGCCAGCAGCAAGTACCGGGACAGGGGATTTCAGTTCTTC,CASSKYRDRGFQFF
TRBJ2-5,16,TRBV7-8,TRBD2,TGTGCCAGCAGGCTACTAGCGGGAGTCAGTCGGGAGACCCAGTACTTC,CASRLLAGVSRETQYF
TRBJ2-7,15,TRBV9,TRBD2,TGTGCCAGCAGCCCCACGGGACTAGCGGGAGTGGTGCAGTACTTC,CASSPTGLAGVVQYF
TRBJ1-2,12,TRBV2,-,TGTGCCAGCGGTAGAGCGCTGTGGGGCTACACCTTC,CASGRALWGYTF
TRBJ1-4,15,TRBV7-9,TRBD1,TGTGCCAGCAGCTTTACAGGGGCCCTTAATGAAAAACTGTTTTTT,CASSFTGALNEKLFF
TRBJ1-1,20,TRBV4-3,TRBD1,TGCGCCAGCAGCCGGGACAGGGGGTCTCTTTCTGAGCCTTGGAACACTGAAGCTTTCTTT,CASSRDRGSLSEPWNTEAFF
TRBJ1-1,15,TRBV5-8,TRBD1,TGTGCCAGCAGCTTCGTTACAGGGGGTTTGACTGAAGCTTTCTTT,CASSFVTGGLTEAFF
TRBJ2-7,15,TRBV7-2,TRBD2,TGTGCCAGCAGCTTAGACTCTAGCGGGGACTACGAGCAGTACTTC,CASSLDSSGDYEQYF
TRBJ2-7,15,TRBV6-5,-,TGTGCCAGCAGGGAACCGGGATCTAAGCGATACGAGCAGTACTTC,CASREPGSKRYEQYF
TRBJ1-4,14,TRBV10-3,TRBD1,TGTGCCATCAGCCGACAGGGTGGGAGTGAAAAACTGTTTTTT,CAISRQGGSEKLFF
TRBJ2-7,14,TRBV4-3,-,TGCGCCAGCAGCCAATGGGAGGGGGACTACGAGCAGTACTTC,CASSQWEGDYEQYF
TRBJ1-5,13,TRBV18,TRBD1,TGTGCCAGCTCCCGGGACAGGAACCAGCCCCAGCATTTT,CASSRDRNQPQHF
TRBJ1-1,14,TRBV19,-,TGTGCCAGTAGTACGACAGCGATGAACACTGAAGCTTTCTTT,CASSTTAMNTEAFF
TRBJ2-2,15,TRBV5-6,TRBD2,TGTGCCAGCACCTGGGGCGGGAGATATACCGGGGAGCTGTTTTTT,CASTWGGRYTGELFF
TRBJ2-2,14,TRBV6-5,TRBD2,TGTGCCAGCCTATCTCGGGGGGACACCGGGGAGCTGTTTTTT,CASLSRGDTGELFF
TRBJ2-5,14,TRBV7-9,-,TGTGCCAGCAGTTCCGATCAGTTCCAAGAGACCCAGTACTTC,CASSSDQFQETQYF
TRBJ1-2,15,TRBV18,-,TGTGCCAGCTCGCCCGACGGGACAACCCCCTATGGCTACACCTTC,CASSPDGTTPYGYTF
TRBJ1-5,14,TRBV4-3,TRBD1,TGCGCCAGCAGCCTAGGGACAGGGGATCAGCCCCAGCATTTT,CASSLGTGDQPQHF
TRBJ1-3,15,TRBV7-9,-,TGTGCCAGCAGCTTAACCTACGAGTCTGGAAACACCATATATTTT,CASSLTYESGNTIYF
TRBJ1-1,16,TRBV6-6,TRBD1,TGTGCCAGCAGTTGGTCCCAGGGGGCCGGGGACACTGAAGCTTTCTTT,CASSWSQGAGDTEAFF
TRBJ1-5,16,TRBV30,TRBD1,TGTGCCTGGAGCGAAGCCGGGACAGGGGGTAATCAGCCCCAGCATTTT,CAWSEAGTGGNQPQHF
TRBJ2-7,14,TRBV9,-,TGTGCCAGCAGCGTAGCGGGGACTCCGTACGAGCAGTACTTC,CASSVAGTPYEQYF